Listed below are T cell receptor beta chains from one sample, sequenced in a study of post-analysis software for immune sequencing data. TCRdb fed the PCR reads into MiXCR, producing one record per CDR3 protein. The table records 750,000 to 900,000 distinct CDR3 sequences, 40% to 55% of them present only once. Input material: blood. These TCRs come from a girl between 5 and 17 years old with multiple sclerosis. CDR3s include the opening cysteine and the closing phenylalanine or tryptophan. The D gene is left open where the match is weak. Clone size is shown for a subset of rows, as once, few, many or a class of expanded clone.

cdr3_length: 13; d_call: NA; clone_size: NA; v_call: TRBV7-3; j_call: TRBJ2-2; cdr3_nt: TGTGCCAGCAGCCCTATGGACACCGGGGAGCTGTTTTTT; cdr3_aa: CASSPMDTGELFF
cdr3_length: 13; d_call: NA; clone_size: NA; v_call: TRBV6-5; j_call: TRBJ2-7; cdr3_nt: TGTGCCAGCAGCAACGAGAGCTCCTACGAGCAGTACTTC; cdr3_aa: CASSNESSYEQYF
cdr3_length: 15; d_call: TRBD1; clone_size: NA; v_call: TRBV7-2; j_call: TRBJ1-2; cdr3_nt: TGTGCCAGCAGCTCCCCCGGACAGGGGATGTATGGCTACACCTTC; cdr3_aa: CASSSPGQGMYGYTF
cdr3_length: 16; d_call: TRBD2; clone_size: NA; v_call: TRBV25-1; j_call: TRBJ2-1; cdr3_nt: TGTGCCAGCAGTTCCACAAGCGGGAGCCCTACTAATGAGCAGTTCTTC; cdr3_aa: CASSSTSGSPTNEQFF
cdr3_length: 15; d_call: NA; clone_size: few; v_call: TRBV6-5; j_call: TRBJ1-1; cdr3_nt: TGTGCCGGCCGCGTTAACCAGGGTTTGCACACTGAAGCTTTCTTT; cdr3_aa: CAGRVNQGLHTEAFF
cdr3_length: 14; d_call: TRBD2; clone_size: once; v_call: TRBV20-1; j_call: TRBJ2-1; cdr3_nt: TGCAGTGCTGCTATGGCCCCACGGGGGGATGAGCAGTTCTTC; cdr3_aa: CSAAMAPRGDEQFF
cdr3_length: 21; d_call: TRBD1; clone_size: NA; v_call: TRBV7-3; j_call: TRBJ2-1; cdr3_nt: TGTGCCAGCCCCCGAACTGTGAGTCTCGACAGGGACCCGAGGCCCTACAATGAGCAGTTCTTC; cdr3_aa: CASPRTVSLDRDPRPYNEQFF
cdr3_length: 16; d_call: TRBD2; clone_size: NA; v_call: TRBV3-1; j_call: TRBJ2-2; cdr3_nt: TGTACCAGCAGCCCGCCAAGCGGGATTGGGGTCGGGGAGCTGTTTTTT; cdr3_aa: CTSSPPSGIGVGELFF
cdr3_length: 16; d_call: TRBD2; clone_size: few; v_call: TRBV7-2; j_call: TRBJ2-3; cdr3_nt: TGTGCCAGCAGCCGGAGGGTAGCGGGCTTGACAGATACGCGGTATTTT; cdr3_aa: CASSRRVAGLTDTRYF
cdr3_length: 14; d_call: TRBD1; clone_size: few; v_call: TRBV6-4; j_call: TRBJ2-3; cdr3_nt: TGTGCCAGCGGAAGGACAGGTGGCGGAGATACGCAGTATTTT; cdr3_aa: CASGRTGGGDTQYF
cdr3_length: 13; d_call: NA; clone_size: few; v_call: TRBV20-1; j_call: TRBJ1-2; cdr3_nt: TGCAGTGCTAGAACTGGACAAGACTATGGCTACACCTTC; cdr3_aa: CSARTGQDYGYTF
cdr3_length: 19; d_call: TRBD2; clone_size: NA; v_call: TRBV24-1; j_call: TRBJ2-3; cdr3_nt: TGTGCCACCAGTGATTTGAACCCTAGCGGGACACACACCACAGATACGCAGTATTTT; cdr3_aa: CATSDLNPSGTHTTDTQYF
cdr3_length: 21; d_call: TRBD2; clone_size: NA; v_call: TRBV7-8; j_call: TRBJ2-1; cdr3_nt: TGTGCCAGCAGCTTAGCCCTGACTAGCGGGATTTCGAGGGGGGCCAATAATGAGCAGTTCTTC; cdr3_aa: CASSLALTSGISRGANNEQFF
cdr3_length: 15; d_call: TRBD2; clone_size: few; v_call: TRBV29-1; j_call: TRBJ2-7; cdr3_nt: TGCAGCGTTGGGGGCCGACTAGCGGAGGTGTACGAGCAGTACTTC; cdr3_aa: CSVGGRLAEVYEQYF
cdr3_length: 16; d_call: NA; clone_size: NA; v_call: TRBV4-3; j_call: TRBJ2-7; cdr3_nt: TGCGCCAGCAGCCAAGATGACACTAACTCCTACAATGAGCAGTACTTC; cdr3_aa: CASSQDDTNSYNEQYF
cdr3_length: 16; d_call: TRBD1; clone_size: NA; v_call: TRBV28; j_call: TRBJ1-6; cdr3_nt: TGTGCCAGCAGCCGGGGACAGAGCTCCTATAATTCACCCCTCCACTTT; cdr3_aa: CASSRGQSSYNSPLHF
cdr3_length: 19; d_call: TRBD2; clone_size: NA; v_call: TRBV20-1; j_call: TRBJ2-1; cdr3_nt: TGCAGTGCTAGGGCCGAGACTATCCCTGGGAGGGGCTCCTACAATGAGCAGTTCTTC; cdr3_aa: CSARAETIPGRGSYNEQFF
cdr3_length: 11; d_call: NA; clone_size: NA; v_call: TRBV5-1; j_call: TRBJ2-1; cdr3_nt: TGCGCCAGCAGCTTGTCATATGAGCAGTTCTTC; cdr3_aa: CASSLSYEQFF
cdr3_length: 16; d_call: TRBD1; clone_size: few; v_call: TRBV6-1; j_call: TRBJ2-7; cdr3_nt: TGTGCCAGCAGTCAATTCGGGACAGGATCTTTCTACGAGCAGTACTTC; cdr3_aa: CASSQFGTGSFYEQYF
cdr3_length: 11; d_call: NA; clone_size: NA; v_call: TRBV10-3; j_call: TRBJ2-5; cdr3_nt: TGTGCCATCACTAGAACAGAGACCCAGTACTTC; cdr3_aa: CAITRTETQYF
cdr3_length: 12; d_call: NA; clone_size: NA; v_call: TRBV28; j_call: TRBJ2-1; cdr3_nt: TGTGCCAGCACCATAACAGACAGGGAGCAGTTCTTC; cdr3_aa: CASTITDREQFF
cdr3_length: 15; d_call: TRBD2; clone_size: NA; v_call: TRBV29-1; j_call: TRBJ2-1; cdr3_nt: TGCAGCGTTGAGCCGGGACTAGTTGAGGGCGATGAGCAGTTCTTC; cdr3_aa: CSVEPGLVEGDEQFF
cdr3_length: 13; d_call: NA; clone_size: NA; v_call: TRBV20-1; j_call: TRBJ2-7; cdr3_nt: TGCAGTGCGACCGACAGTTCAACCTACGAGCAGTACTTC; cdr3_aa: CSATDSSTYEQYF
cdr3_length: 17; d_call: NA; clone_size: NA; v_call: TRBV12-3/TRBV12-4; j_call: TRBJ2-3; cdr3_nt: TGTGCCAGCAGACACGGGTGGGACGTGGCCCGCACAGATACGCAGTATTTT; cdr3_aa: CASRHGWDVARTDTQYF
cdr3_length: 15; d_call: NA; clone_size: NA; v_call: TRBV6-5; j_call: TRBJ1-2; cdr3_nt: TGTGCCAGTCTCTCGGACCCGTGGGCTCGGGGTGGCTACACCTTC; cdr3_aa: CASLSDPWARGGYTF
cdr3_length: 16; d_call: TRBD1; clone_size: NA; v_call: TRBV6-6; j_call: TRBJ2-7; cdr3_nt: TGTGCCAGCACCGCGACAGGGTGGAAGTCATCGGGCGAGCAGTACTTC; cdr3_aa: CASTATGWKSSGEQYF
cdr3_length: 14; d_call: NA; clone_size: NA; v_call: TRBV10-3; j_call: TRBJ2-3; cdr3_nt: TGTGCCATCAGTGGTGCCGGACACACAGATACGCAGTATTTT; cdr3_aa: CAISGAGHTDTQYF
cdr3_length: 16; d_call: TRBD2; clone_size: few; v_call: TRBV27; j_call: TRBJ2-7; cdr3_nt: TGTGCCAGCAGTTTATCCGGGACTAGCGGGGTCTACGAGCAGTACTTC; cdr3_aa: CASSLSGTSGVYEQYF
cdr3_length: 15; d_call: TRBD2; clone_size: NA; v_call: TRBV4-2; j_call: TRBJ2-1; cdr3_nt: TGTGCCAGCAGCCAAGAGCGGGAGGGCCGCCATGAGCAGTTCTTC; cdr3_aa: CASSQEREGRHEQFF
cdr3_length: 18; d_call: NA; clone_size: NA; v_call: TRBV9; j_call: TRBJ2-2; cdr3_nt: TGTGCCAGCAGCGTAAAAGTAGTCGGTGGACCGAACACCGGGGAGCTGTTTTTT; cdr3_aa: CASSVKVVGGPNTGELFF
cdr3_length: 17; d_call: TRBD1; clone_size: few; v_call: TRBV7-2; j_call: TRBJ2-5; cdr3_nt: TGTGCCAGCAGCATCGGCCGGGACAGGGGGCAATGGGAGACCCAGTACTTC; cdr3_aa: CASSIGRDRGQWETQYF
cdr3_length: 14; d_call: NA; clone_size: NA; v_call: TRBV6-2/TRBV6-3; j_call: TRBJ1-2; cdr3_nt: TGTGCCAGCAGTTACTCCGAGGGAGGCTATGGCTACACCTTC; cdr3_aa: CASSYSEGGYGYTF
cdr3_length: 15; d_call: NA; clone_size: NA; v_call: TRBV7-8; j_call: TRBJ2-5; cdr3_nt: TGTGCCAGCAGCTCAGACAGGGAGGGTGGAGAGACCCAGTACTTC; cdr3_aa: CASSSDREGGETQYF
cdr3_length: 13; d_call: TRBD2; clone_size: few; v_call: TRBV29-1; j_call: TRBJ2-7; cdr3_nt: TGCAGCGTTGGACCTAGCGGCTCCTACGAGCAGTACTTC; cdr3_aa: CSVGPSGSYEQYF
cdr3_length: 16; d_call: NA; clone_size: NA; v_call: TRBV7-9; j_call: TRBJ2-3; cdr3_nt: TGTGCCAGCAGCTTAGGACTGACCGAGTCGACAGATACGCAGTATTTT; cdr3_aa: CASSLGLTESTDTQYF
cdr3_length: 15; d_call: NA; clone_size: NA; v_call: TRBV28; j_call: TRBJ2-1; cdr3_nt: TGTGCCAGCACCTCGGCCGGACGAGGGTACAATGAGCAGTTCTTC; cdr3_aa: CASTSAGRGYNEQFF
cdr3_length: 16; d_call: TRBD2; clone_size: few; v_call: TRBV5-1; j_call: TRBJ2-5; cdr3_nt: TGCGCCAGCAGCTTGGAACCCACTAGCGGGAAGGAGACCCAGTACTTC; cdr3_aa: CASSLEPTSGKETQYF
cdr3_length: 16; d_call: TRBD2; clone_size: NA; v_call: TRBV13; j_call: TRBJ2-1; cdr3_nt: TGTGCCAGCAGCCCCTCAGCGGGAGCGGACTACAATGAGCAGTTCTTC; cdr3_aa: CASSPSAGADYNEQFF
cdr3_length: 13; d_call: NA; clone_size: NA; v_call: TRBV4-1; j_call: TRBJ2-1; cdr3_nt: TGCGCCAGCAGCCAGGTTCCCCAGGGAGGGCAGTTCTTC; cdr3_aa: CASSQVPQGGQFF
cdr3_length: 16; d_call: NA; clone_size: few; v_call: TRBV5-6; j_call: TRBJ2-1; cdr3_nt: TGTGCCAGCAGACGACTAGAGGAGGGGAGCCTCAATGAGCAGTTCTTC; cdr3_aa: CASRRLEEGSLNEQFF
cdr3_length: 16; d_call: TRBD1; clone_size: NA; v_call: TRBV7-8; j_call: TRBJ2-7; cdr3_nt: TGTGCCAGCAGCTTAAATCGGAAGGGGGCCTCCTACGAGCAGTACTTC; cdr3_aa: CASSLNRKGASYEQYF
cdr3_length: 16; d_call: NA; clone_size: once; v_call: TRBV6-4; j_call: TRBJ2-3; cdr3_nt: TGTGCCAGCAGCGATGGGGCGACTACTGGCACAGATACGCAGTATTTT; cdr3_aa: CASSDGATTGTDTQYF
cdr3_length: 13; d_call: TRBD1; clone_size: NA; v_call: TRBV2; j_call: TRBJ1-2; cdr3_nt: TGTGCCAGCAGTGGCAGGGGGCTTTATGGCTACACCTTC; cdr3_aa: CASSGRGLYGYTF
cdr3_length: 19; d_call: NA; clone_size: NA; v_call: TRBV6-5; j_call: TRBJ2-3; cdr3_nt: TGTGCCAGCAGTTACACTGGGGCTAGCGAAAGACACCACACAGATACGCAGTATTTT; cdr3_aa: CASSYTGASERHHTDTQYF
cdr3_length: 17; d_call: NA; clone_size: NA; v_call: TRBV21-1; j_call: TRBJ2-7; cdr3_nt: TGTGCCAGCAGCTCTAGTCACAGGGATTTTTTTGCCTACGAGCAGTACTTC; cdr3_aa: CASSSSHRDFFAYEQYF
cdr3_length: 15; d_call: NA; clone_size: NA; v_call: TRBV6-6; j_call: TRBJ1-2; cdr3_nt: TGTGCCAGCCAGAACACCCTAAGGACAAGCTATGGCTACACCTTC; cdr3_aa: CASQNTLRTSYGYTF
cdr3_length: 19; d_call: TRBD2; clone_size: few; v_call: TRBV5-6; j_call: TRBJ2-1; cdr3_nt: TGTGCCAGCAGCTTGTCACTAGCGGGGTTTTCCGAAGGAGGAAATGAGCAGTTCTTC; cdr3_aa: CASSLSLAGFSEGGNEQFF
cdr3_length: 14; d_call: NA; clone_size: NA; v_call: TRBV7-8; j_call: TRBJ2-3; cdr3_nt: TGTGCCAGCAACCCACACAGGCGCACAGATACGCAGTATTTT; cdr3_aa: CASNPHRRTDTQYF
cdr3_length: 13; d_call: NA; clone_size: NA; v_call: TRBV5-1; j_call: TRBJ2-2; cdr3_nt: TGCGCCAGCTCGGAGGTCAGCACCGGGGAGCTGTTTTTT; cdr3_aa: CASSEVSTGELFF
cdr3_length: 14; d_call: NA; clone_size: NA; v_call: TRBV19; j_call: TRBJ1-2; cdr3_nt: TGTGCCAGTAGTATTGGGCCAATGACCTATGGCTACACCTTC; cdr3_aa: CASSIGPMTYGYTF
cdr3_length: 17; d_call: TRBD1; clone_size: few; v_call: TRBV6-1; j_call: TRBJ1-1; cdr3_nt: TGTGCCAGCAGTCCGCCCCCCGGGACAGGGGTTTACACTGAAGCTTTCTTT; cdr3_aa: CASSPPPGTGVYTEAFF
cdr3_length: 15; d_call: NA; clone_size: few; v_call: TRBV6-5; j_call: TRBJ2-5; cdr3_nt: TGTGCCAGCAGTTACTCGAGAATAGCCGCAAAGACCCAGTACTTC; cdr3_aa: CASSYSRIAAKTQYF
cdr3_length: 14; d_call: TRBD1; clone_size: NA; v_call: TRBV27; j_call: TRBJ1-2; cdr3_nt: TGTGCCAGCAGCCCGGACAGGGGCTTCTATGGCTACACCTTC; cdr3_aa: CASSPDRGFYGYTF
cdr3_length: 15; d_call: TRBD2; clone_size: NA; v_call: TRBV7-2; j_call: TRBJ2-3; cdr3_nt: TGTGCCAGCAGCTCCGGGACTAGCGGGAGGGTGGCGCAGTATTTT; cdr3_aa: CASSSGTSGRVAQYF
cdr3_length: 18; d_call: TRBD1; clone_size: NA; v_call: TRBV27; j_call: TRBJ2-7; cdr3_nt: TGTGCCAGCAGTCCTCCACCCGGGACAGGGTTAAGCTCCTACGAGCAGTACTTC; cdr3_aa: CASSPPPGTGLSSYEQYF
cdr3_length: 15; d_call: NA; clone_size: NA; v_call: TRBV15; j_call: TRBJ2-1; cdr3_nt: TGTGCCACCAGCGGGACCAGTTTTGATTACAATGAGCAGTTCTTC; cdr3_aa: CATSGTSFDYNEQFF
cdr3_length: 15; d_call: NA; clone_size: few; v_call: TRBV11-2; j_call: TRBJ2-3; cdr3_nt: TGTGCCAGCAACCCCACGGCAGTGAGCACAGATACGCAGTATTTT; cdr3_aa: CASNPTAVSTDTQYF
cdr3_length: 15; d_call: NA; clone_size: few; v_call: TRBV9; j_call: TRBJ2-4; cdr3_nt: TGTGCCAGCAGCGTAGTAGAGCTCTTCAAAAACATTCAGTACTTC; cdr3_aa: CASSVVELFKNIQYF
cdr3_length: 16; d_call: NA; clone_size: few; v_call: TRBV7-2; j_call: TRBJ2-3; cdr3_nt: TGTGCCAGCAGCTTCGGGTCGGATCCTAGCACAGATACGCAGTATTTT; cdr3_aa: CASSFGSDPSTDTQYF
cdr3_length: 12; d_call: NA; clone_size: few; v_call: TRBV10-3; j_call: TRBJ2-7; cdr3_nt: TGTGCCATCAGCCGGGAACGCTACGAGCAGTACTTC; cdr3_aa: CAISRERYEQYF